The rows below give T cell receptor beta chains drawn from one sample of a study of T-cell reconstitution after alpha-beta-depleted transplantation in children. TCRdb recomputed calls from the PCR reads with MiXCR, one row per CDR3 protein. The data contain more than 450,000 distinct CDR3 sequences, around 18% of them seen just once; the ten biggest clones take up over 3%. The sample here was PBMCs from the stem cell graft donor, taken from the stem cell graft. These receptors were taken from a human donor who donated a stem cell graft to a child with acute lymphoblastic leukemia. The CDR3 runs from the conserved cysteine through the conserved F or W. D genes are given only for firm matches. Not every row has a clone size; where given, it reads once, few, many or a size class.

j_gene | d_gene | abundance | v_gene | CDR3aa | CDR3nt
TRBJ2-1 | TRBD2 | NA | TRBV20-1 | CSARPSRGLAGYNEQFF | TGCAGTGCTAGACCCAGCCGCGGACTAGCGGGGTACAATGAGCAGTTCTTC
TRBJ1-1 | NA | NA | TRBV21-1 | CASSLITRTGAFF | TGTGCCAGCAGCCTTATTACTCGGACGGGAGCTTTCTTT
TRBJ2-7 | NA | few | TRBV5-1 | CASSPAGSLTGEQYF | TGCGCCAGCAGCCCCGCTGGTAGTCTTACCGGCGAGCAGTACTTC
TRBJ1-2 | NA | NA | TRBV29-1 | CSVEEVGGEYGYTF | TGCAGCGTTGAAGAGGTGGGAGGGGAGTATGGCTACACCTTC
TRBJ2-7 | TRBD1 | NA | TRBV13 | CASSPRTGGSDEQYF | TGTGCCAGCAGCCCCCGGACAGGGGGCAGCGACGAGCAGTACTTC
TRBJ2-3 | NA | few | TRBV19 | CASSITPYWADTQYF | TGTGCCAGTAGTATCACCCCCTACTGGGCAGATACGCAGTATTTT
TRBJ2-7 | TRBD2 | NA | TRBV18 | CASSPGLAGGPAYEQYF | TGTGCCAGCTCACCAGGACTAGCGGGAGGGCCAGCTTATGAGCAGTACTTC
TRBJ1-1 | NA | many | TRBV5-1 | CASSLGQSMNTEAFF | TGCGCCAGCAGCTTGGGACAGTCTATGAACACTGAAGCTTTCTTT
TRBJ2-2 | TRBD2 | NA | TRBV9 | CASSLQSRGLAGGVTGELFF | TGTGCCAGCAGCCTACAGTCTAGGGGCTTAGCGGGAGGGGTCACCGGGGAGCTGTTTTTT
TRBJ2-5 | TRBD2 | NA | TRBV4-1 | CASSPLGTSGDKETQYF | TGCGCCAGCAGCCCTCTCGGGACTAGCGGGGACAAAGAGACCCAGTACTTC
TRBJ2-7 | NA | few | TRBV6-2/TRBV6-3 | CASSYPTYEQYF | TGTGCCAGCAGTTACCCCACCTACGAGCAGTACTTC
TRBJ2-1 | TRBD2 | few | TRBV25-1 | CASSEPSGRYNEQFF | TGTGCCAGCAGTGAACCTAGCGGGAGGTACAATGAGCAGTTCTTC
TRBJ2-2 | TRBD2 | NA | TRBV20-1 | CSASLAGPNTGELFF | TGCAGTGCTAGCCTAGCGGGGCCTAACACCGGGGAGCTGTTTTTT
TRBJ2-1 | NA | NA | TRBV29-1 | CSCTLAEAPNEQFF | TGCAGCTGCACTTTAGCGGAGGCCCCGAATGAGCAGTTCTTC
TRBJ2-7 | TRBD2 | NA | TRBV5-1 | CASGGLAGSYEQYF | TGCGCCAGCGGCGGACTAGCGGGATCCTACGAGCAGTACTTC
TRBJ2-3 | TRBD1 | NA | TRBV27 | CASSPRQGSGTDTQYF | TGTGCCAGCAGTCCGAGACAGGGTAGTGGCACAGATACGCAGTATTTT
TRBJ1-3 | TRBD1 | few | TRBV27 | CASRRQGSGNTIYF | TGTGCCAGCAGACGACAGGGGTCAGGAAACACCATATATTTT
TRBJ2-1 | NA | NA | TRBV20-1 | CSARSALGNEQFF | TGCAGTGCTAGATCAGCCCTGGGGAATGAGCAGTTCTTC
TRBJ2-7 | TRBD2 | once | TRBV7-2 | CASSPLQGLAHEQYF | TGTGCCAGCAGCCCGCTCCAGGGACTAGCCCACGAGCAGTACTTC
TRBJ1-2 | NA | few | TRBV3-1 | CASSPGHFYGYTF | TGTGCCAGCAGCCCCGGACACTTCTATGGCTACACCTTC
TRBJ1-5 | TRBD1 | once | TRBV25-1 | CARPWDRGRGQPQHF | TGTGCCAGACCCTGGGACAGGGGGCGCGGACAGCCCCAGCATTTT
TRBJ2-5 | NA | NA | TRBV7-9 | CASSAKNRDGGTQYF | TGTGCCAGCAGCGCAAAAAACCGGGACGGGGGCACCCAGTACTTC
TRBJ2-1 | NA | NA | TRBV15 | CATSRRRDEQFF | TGTGCCACCAGCAGAAGACGGGATGAGCAGTTCTTC
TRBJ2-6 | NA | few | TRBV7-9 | CASSFEGFGANVLTF | TGTGCCAGCAGCTTTGAGGGATTCGGGGCCAACGTCCTGACTTTC
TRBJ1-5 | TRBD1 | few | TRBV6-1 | CASSENRDRGRKQPQHF | TGTGCCAGCAGTGAGAATCGGGACAGGGGGCGAAAACAGCCCCAGCATTTT
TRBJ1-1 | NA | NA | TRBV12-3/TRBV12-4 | CASSPFSGDTEAFF | TGTGCCAGCAGCCCCTTTTCCGGCGACACTGAAGCTTTCTTT
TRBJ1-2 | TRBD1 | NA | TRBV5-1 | CASSLGPGQRNYGYTF | TGCGCCAGCAGCTTGGGGCCGGGACAGAGGAACTATGGCTACACCTTC
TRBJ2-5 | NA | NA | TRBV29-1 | CSVISGNQETQYF | TGCAGCGTCATTTCGGGTAACCAAGAGACCCAGTACTTC
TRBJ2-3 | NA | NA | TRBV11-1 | CASSLAIPDTQYF | TGTGCCAGCAGCTTAGCTATCCCAGATACGCAGTATTTT
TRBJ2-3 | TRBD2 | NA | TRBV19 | CASNSSPGLASADTQYF | TGTGCCAGTAACTCATCTCCGGGACTAGCTTCGGCAGATACGCAGTATTTT
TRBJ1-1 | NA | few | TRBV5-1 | CASSLAQGRGSAFF | TGCGCCAGCAGCTTGGCTCAAGGCCGAGGGAGCGCTTTCTTT
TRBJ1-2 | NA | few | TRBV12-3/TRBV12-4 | CASSSSAGGLFNYGYTF | TGTGCCAGCAGTTCCTCGGCCGGGGGCCTCTTTAACTATGGCTACACCTTC
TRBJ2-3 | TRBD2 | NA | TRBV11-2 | CASSGEGPAYDTQYF | TGTGCCTCTAGTGGGGAGGGCCCCGCATACGATACGCAGTATTTT
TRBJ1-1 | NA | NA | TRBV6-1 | CASRRRMNTEAFF | TGTGCCAGCAGGCGTAGGATGAACACTGAAGCTTTCTTT
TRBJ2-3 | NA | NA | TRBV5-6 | CASRTEFTDTQYF | TGTGCCAGCAGGACAGAATTCACAGATACGCAGTATTTT
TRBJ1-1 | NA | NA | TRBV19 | CASRGGYTEAFF | TGTGCCAGTAGGGGAGGGTACACTGAAGCTTTCTTT
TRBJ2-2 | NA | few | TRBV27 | CASGPLAPNTGELFF | TGTGCCAGCGGGCCCCTAGCTCCCAACACCGGGGAGCTGTTTTTT
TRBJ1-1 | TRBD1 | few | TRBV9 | CASSVVDLDRGTEAFF | TGTGCCAGCAGCGTAGTTGACCTTGACAGGGGCACTGAAGCTTTCTTT
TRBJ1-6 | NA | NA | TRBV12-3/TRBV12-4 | CASSQQDTLAMGGLISPLHF | TGTGCCAGCAGTCAACAGGATACACTCGCAATGGGTGGATTAATTTCACCCCTCCACTTT
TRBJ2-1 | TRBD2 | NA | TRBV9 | CASSVSIGRGSDEQFF | TGTGCCAGCAGCGTATCTATTGGGAGGGGATCCGATGAGCAGTTCTTC
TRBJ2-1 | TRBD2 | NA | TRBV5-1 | CASSFSGRVDEQFF | TGCGCCAGCAGTTTTAGCGGGAGGGTGGATGAGCAGTTCTTC
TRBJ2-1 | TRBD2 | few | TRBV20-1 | CSAPRTASGSYNEQFF | TGCAGTGCTCCACGAACAGCTAGCGGGAGCTACAATGAGCAGTTCTTC
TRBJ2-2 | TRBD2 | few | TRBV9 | CASSVSPFSGTFANTGELFF | TGTGCCAGCAGCGTGTCTCCTTTTAGCGGGACGTTCGCGAACACCGGGGAGCTGTTTTTT
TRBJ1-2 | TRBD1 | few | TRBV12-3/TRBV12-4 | CASSRRRGVNYGYTF | TGTGCCAGCAGCCGACGCAGGGGGGTTAACTATGGCTACACCTTC